A selection of T cell receptor beta chains follows, all from one sample in a study of blood T cell repertoires in COVID-19. Data came from immunoSEQ multiplex PCR; TCRdb stores just in-frame clones and leaves some out. The sample shows approximately 69,000 clones, roughly 79% of them seen only once. Sequenced sample: peripheral blood. The receptors come from a woman in her 70s with acute or convalescent COVID-19. Each CDR3 is given with its conserved first and last residue. D genes are given only for firm matches. Where a row states a size, it is once, few, many or the class of an expanded clone; other rows omit it.

TRBV30,.,few,TRBJ2-7,TGTGCCTGGAGTAGAGGGGGCTACGAGCAGTACTTC,CAWSRGGYEQYF
TRBV7-8,.,once,TRBJ2-6,TGTGCCAGCAGCTTAGCGCGGCAGACGGGGGTCCTGACTTTC,CASSLARQTGVLTF
TRBV28,.,.,TRBJ1-2,TGTGCCAGCAGGAGCAGCGGGGGGGCAAGCCTCTATGGCTACACCTTC,CASRSSGGASLYGYTF
TRBV7-8,.,few,TRBJ1-2,TGTGCCAGCAGCTTGGCCCGGGGGAGCCTAAACTATGGCTACACCTTC,CASSLARGSLNYGYTF
TRBV4-1,TRBD1,.,TRBJ1-2,TGCGCCAGCAGCCAAGGAATCGGACAGGGAAGTGTGTGGGGCTACACCTTC,CASSQGIGQGSVWGYTF
TRBV6-1,TRBD2,.,TRBJ2-7,TGTGCCAGCAGTGAAGCGGGAGGGGTGGGCTACGAGCAGTACTTC,CASSEAGGVGYEQYF
TRBV5-5,TRBD2,.,TRBJ2-3,TGTGCCAGCAGCTCGGGGACTAGCGGGAGGGGCACAGATACGCAGTATTTT,CASSSGTSGRGTDTQYF
TRBV28,TRBD2,.,TRBJ2-7,TGTGCCAGCAGTTTATCAAGGGCTAGCGGGAGCTACGAGCAGTACTTC,CASSLSRASGSYEQYF
TRBV11-2,.,.,TRBJ1-1,TGTGCCAGCAGCCCATCGACTAGCCGGGCCAACACTGAAGCTTTCTTT,CASSPSTSRANTEAFF
TRBV9,.,.,TRBJ1-6,TGTGCCAGCAGCGCCGACACTTATTCACCCCTCCACTTT,CASSADTYSPLHF
TRBV24-1,.,.,TRBJ2-5,TGTGCCACCAGTGACCCGACAGGCCTCGGGGAGACCCAGTACTTC,CATSDPTGLGETQYF
TRBV4-1,.,.,TRBJ1-5,TGCGCCAGCAGCCAATCCCTAGGTCAGCCCCAGCATTTT,CASSQSLGQPQHF
TRBV29-1,TRBD2,once,TRBJ2-5,TGCAGCGTTGCCGGGACTAGCGTTCAAGAGACCCAGTACTTC,CSVAGTSVQETQYF
TRBV5-4,TRBD2,.,TRBJ2-3,TGTGCCAGCAGCCGCGGGGGAACTAGCACAGATACGCAGTATTTT,CASSRGGTSTDTQYF
TRBV5-1,TRBD1,few,TRBJ1-4,TGCGCCAGCAGCTTAAGTTTCGGGACAGCGAATGAAAAACTGTTTTTT,CASSLSFGTANEKLFF
TRBV7-9,TRBD1,.,TRBJ2-1,TGTGCCAGCAGCCGGACAGGGGCCTCCTACAATGAGCAGTTCTTC,CASSRTGASYNEQFF
TRBV28,TRBD1,.,TRBJ1-1,TGTGCCAGCAGTTCCCGGGACAGATTCTTTCTCAAGGGCATGAACACTGAAGCTTTCTTT,CASSSRDRFFLKGMNTEAFF
TRBV9,TRBD1,.,TRBJ2-7,TGTGCCAGCAGCGTAGACGGGACAGGCTACGAGCAGTACTTC,CASSVDGTGYEQYF